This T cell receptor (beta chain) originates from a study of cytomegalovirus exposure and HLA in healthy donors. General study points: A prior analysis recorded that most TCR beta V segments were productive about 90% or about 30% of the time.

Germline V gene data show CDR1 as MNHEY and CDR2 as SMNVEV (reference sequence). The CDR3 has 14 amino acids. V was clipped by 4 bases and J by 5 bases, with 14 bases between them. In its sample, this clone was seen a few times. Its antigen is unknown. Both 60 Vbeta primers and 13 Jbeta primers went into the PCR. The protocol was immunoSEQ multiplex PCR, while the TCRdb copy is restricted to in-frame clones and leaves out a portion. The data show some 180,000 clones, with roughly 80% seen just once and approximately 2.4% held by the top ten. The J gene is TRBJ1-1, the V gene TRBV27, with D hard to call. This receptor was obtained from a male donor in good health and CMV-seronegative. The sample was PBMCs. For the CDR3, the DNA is TGTGCCAGCAGTTCCCCCGGGTGGATGACTGAAGCTTTCTTT. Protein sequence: CASSSPGWMTEAFF.